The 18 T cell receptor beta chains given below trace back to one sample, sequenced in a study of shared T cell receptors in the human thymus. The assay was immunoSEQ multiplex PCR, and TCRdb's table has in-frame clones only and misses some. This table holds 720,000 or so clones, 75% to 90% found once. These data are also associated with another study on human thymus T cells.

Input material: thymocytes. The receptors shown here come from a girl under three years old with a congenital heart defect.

DNA of the CDR3: TGTGCCAGTAGTATAGGAGGCCCCCGGGGGGAGCAGTACTTC. Its translation: CASSIGGPRGEQYF. The J gene is TRBJ2-7, the V gene TRBV19; perhaps TRBD2 as D (6 bases). CDR1 LNHDA and CDR2 SQIVND come from the germline V gene (reference sequence). This CDR3 contains 14 residues. The V and J ends lost 1 base and 7 bases respectively, with 14 bases between them.

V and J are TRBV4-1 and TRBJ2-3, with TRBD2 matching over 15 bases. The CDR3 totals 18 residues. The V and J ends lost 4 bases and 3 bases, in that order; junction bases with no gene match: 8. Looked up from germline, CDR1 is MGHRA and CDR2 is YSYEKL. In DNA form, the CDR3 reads TGCGCCAGCAGCCTAGGGAAGGGACTAGCGGGGGGTACAGATACGCAGTATTTT. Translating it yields CASSLGKGLAGGTDTQYF.

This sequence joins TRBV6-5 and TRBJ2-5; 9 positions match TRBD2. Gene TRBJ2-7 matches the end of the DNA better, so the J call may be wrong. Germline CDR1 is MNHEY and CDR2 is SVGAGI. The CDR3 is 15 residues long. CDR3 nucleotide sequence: TGTGCCAGCAGGGCCGGTAGCGGGGGTTCCTACGAGCAGTACTTC. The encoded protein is CASRAGSGGSYEQYF.

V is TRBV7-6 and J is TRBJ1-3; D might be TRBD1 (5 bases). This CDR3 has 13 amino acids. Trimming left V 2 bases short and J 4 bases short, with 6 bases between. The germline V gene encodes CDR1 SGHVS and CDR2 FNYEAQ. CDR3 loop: CASSLQGGNTIYF. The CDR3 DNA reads TGTGCCAGCAGCTTACAGGGAGGAAACACCATATATTTT.

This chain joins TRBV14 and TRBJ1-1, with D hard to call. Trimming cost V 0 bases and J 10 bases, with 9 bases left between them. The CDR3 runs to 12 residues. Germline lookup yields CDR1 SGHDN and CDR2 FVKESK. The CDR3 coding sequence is TGTGCCAGCAGCCAAGAACCGGGTATAGCTTTCTTT. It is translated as CASSQEPGIAFF.

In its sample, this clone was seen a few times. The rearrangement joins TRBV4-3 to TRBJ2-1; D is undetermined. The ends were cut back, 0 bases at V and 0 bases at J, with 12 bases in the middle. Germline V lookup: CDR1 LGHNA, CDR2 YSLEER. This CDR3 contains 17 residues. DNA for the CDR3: TGCGCCAGCAGCCAAGATCCTGCGGAGAGCTCCTACAATGAGCAGTTCTTC. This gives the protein CASSQDPAESSYNEQFF.

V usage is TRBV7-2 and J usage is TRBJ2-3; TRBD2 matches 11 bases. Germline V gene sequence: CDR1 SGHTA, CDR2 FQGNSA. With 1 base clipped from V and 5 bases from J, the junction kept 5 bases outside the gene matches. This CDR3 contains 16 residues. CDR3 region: CASSLELAGEGDTQYF. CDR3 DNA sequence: TGTGCCAGCAGCTTAGAACTAGCGGGGGAAGGAGATACGCAGTATTTT. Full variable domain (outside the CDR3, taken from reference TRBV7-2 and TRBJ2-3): GAGVSQSPSNKVTEKGKDVELRCDPISGHTALYWYRQSLGQGLEFLIYFQGNSAPDKSGLPSDRFSAERTGGSVSTLTIQRTQQEDSAVYLCASSLELAGEGDTQYFGPGTRLTVL.

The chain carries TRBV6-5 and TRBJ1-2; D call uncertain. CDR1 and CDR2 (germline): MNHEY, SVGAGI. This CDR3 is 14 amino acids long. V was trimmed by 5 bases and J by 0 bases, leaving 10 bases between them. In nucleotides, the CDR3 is TGTGCCAGCAGTCCGTGGGAGACTAACTATGGCTACACCTTC. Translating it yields CASSPWETNYGYTF.

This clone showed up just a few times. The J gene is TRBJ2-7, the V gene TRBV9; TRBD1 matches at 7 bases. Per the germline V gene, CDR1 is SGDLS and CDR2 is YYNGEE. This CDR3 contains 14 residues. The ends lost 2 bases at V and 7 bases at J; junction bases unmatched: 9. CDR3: CASSVTGKSEEQYF. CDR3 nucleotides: TGTGCCAGCAGCGTGACAGGGAAGTCTGAAGAGCAGTACTTC.

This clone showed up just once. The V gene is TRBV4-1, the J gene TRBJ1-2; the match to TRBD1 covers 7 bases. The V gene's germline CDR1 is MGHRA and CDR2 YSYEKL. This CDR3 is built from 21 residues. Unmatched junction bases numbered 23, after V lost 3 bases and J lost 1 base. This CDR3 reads CASSHLSRQGRSKGLNYGYTF. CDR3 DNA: TGCGCCAGCAGCCACCTCTCGAGACAGGGACGTTCGAAAGGGCTTAACTATGGCTACACCTTC.

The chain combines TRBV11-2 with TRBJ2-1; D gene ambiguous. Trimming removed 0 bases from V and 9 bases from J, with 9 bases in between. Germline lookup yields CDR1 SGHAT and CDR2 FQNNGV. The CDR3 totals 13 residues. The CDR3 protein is CASSLDWSGEQFF. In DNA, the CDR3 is TGTGCCAGCAGCTTAGATTGGAGTGGTGAGCAGTTCTTC.

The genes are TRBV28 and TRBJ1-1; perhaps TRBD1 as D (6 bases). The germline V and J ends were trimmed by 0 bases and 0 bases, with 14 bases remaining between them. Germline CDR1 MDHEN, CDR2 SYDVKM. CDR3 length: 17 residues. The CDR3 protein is CASSLWDRTVMNTEAFF. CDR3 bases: TGTGCCAGCAGTTTATGGGACAGAACCGTTATGAACACTGAAGCTTTCTTT.

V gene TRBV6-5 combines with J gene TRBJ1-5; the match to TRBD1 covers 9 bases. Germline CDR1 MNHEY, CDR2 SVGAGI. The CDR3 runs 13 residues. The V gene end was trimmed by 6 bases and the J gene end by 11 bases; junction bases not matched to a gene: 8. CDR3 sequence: CASRPQGAGAQHF. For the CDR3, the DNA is TGTGCCAGCAGGCCACAGGGGGCTGGGGCCCAGCATTTT.

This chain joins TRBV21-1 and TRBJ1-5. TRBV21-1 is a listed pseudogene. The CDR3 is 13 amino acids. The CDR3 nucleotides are TGTGCCAGCAGCAACACGGGGGATCAGCCCCAGCATTTT. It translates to CASSNTGDQPQHF.

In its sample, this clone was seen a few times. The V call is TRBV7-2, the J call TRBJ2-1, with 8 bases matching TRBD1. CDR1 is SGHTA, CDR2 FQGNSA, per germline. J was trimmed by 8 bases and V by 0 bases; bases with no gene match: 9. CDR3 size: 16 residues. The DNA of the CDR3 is TGTGCCAGCAGCTTAGCCCCGGGGACAGGCTGCCATGAGCAGTTCTTC. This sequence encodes CASSLAPGTGCHEQFF.

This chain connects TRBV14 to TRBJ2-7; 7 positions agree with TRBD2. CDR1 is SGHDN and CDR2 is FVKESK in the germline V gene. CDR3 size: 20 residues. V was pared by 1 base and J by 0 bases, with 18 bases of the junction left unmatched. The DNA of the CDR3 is TGTGCCAGCAGCCAAGCTAAATGGAGGGCGACGCGGGGGAGCTCCTACGAGCAGTACTTC. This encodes CASSQAKWRATRGSSYEQYF.

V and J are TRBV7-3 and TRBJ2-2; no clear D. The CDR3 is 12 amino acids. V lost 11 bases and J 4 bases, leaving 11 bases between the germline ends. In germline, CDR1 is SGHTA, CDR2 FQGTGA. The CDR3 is CALLSLTGELFF. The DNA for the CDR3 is TGTGCCCTATTGAGTCTCACCGGGGAGCTGTTTTTT.

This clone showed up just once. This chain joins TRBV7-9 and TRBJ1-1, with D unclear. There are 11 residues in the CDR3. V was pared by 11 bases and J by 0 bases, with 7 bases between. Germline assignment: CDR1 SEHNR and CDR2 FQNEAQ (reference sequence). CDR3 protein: CALLLNTEAFF. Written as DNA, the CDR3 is TGTGCCCTCCTTCTGAACACTGAAGCTTTCTTT.